This TCR beta chain is from a study of cytomegalovirus exposure and HLA in healthy donors. Study-level results: It was reported that the classifier diagnosed cytomegalovirus status with high specificity and sensitivity in both the original and validation cohorts. Analysis was performed later, and it showed HLA-associated TCR beta chains to be more clonally expanded than equally common others.

As to this clone: Its antigen is not identified.

Though probably carrying unrecorded immune exposures, donors were nominally healthy at sampling. With 0 bases removed from V and 1 base from J, the gap between germline ends came to 10 bases. The CDR3 loop spans 15 amino acids. CDR1 and CDR2 from the germline V gene are GTSNPN and SVGIG (reference sequence). Amplification used 60 Vbeta primers and 13 Jbeta primers. Produced via immunoSEQ multiplex PCR; TCRdb's table is partial and in-frame only. The sample contains about 140,000 clones, roughly three quarters of which appear only once. The clonotype was recovered from a young woman in good health and CMV-seronegative. Sequencing used PBMCs. The chain employs TRBV30 and TRBJ2-1; D gene ambiguous. The CDR3 DNA is TGTGCCTGGAGTGTGGGCGACGGATCCTACAATGAGCAGTTCTTC. Its translation is CAWSVGDGSYNEQFF.